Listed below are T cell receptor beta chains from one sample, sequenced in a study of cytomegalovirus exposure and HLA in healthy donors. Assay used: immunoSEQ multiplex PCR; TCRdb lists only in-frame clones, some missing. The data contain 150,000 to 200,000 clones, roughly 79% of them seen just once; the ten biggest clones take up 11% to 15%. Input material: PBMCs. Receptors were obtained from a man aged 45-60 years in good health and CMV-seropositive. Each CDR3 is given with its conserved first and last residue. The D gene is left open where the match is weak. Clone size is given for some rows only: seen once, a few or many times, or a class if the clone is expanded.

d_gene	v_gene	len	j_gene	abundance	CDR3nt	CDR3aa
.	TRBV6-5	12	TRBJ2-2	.	TGTGCCAGCCACAGGACAACCGGGGAGCTGTTTTTT	CASHRTTGELFF
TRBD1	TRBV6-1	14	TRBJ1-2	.	TGTGCCACCTTAGGGACAGGTTTCGGCTATGGCTACACCTTC	CATLGTGFGYGYTF
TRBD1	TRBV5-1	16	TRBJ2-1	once	TGCGCCAGCAGCCCGCAGGGGGCGAGCTCCTACAATGAGCAGTTCTTC	CASSPQGASSYNEQFF
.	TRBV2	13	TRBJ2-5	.	TGTGCCAGCAGTGAATATGTCCAAGAGACCCAGTACTTC	CASSEYVQETQYF
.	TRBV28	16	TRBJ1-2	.	TGTGCCAGCAGTTTAAATCTACGGGACAATATCTATGGCTACACCTTC	CASSLNLRDNIYGYTF
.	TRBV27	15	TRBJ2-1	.	TGTGCCAGCAGTTTATTGGCAGGGTTGGGGAATGAGCAGTTCTTC	CASSLLAGLGNEQFF
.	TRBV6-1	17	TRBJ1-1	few	TGTGCCAGCAGTGAAATTAGAGGGCTGGGAAGGAACACTGAAGCTTTCTTT	CASSEIRGLGRNTEAFF
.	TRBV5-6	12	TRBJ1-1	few	TGTGCCAGCAGCTTGGCAACGGGGGGAGCTTTCTTT	CASSLATGGAFF
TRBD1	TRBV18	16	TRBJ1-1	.	TGTGCCAGCTTATCCGGGACAGGGGGCCGGAACACTGAAGCTTTCTTT	CASLSGTGGRNTEAFF
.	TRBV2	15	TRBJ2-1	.	TGTGCCAGCAGCGCCGGAGGTAGCTCCTACAATGAGCAGTTCTTC	CASSAGGSSYNEQFF
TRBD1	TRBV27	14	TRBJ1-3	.	TGTGCCAGCAGCCCCGGGACAGGGGCCGCATCCATATATTTT	CASSPGTGAASIYF
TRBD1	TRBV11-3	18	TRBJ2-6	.	TGTGCCAGCAGCCCTAGGCCACGACAGGGGACTGGGGCCAACGTCCTGACTTTC	CASSPRPRQGTGANVLTF
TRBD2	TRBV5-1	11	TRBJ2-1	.	TGCGCCAGCAGCCTTAGCGGGGAGCAGTTCTTC	CASSLSGEQFF
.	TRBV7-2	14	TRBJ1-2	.	TGTGCCAGCAGCCCAACGGCAGGGTACTATGGCTACACCTTC	CASSPTAGYYGYTF
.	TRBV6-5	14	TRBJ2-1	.	TGTGCCAGCAGTCCCGGACTGTCCGCCGATGAGCAGTTCTTC	CASSPGLSADEQFF
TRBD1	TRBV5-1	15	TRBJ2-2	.	TGCGCCAGCAGCCAGGGGACAGGGAACACCGGGGAGCTGTTTTTT	CASSQGTGNTGELFF
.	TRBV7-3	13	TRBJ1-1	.	TGTGCCAGCAGCTTGCAGGGTAACACTGAAGCTTTCTTT	CASSLQGNTEAFF